This T cell receptor (beta chain) was sequenced for a study of blood T cells in healthy people across ages. Turning to the study itself: Through template switching, about one barcoded beta molecule was captured per two T cells, as measured in model experiments.

V gave up 6 bases and J gave up 6 bases, with 11 bases separating them. This CDR3 has 12 residues. Germline lookup yields CDR1 LGHNT and CDR2 FRNRAP. A second roughly 6 to 11 cycle PCR used barcoded and J-beta primers. MiXCR, run by TCRdb on the 5' RACE reads, gives a single entry per CDR3 protein. In the table there are over 1,200,000 distinct CDR3 sequences, around 59% of which are singletons. The TCR originated in a man aged 18 to 35 in good health. The gene calls are TRBV12-5 and TRBJ1-2; no reliable D call. The source material was blood. CDR3 residues: CASGWSGDGYTF. The CDR3 DNA reads TGTGCTAGTGGCTGGTCAGGTGATGGCTACACCTTC.